This passage covers 22 T cell receptor beta chains from one sample sequenced in a study of Ad26.COV2.S vaccination and SARS-CoV-2 variants. Produced via immunoSEQ multiplex PCR; TCRdb's table is partial and in-frame only. This table holds tens of thousands of clones, around 83% found once. Sequencing used peripheral blood, obtained after recovery from COVID-19. These receptors all come from a human donor who had recovered from COVID-19.

This chain uses TRBV12-3 or TRBV12-4 with TRBJ1-4; 10 bases agree with TRBD1. The CDR3 extends over 13 amino acids. With 6 bases clipped from V and 8 bases from J, the junction kept 3 bases outside the gene matches. The CDR3 loop reads CASRTGGEEKLFF. The CDR3 coding sequence is TGTGCCAGCAGGACAGGGGGCGAGGAAAAACTGTTTTTT.

The chain has TRBV6-1 and TRBJ2-7; D is possibly TRBD1 (5 bases). Trimming left V 0 bases short and J 9 bases short, with 9 bases between. CDR3 size: 12 residues. CDR1 and CDR2 (germline): MNHNS, SASEGT. The chain's CDR3 is CASSEAGLTQYF. The CDR3 DNA reads as TGTGCCAGCAGTGAAGCGGGGCTGACGCAGTACTTC.

This clone is a singleton in its sample. CDR3 in DNA: TGTGCCAGCGGACTAGCGGGGGGGTACGTCACAGATACGCAGTATTTT. As protein: CASGLAGGYVTDTQYF. V usage is TRBV2 and J usage is TRBJ2-3; 15 nucleotides align to TRBD2. The trim removed 8 bases at V and 2 bases at J, leaving 5 bases unmatched. The CDR3 length is 16 residues. CDR1 and CDR2 from the germline V gene are SNHLY and FYNNEI.

The V call is TRBV5-1, the J call TRBJ2-5; no clear D gene. In germline, CDR1 is SGHRS, CDR2 YFSETQ. This CDR3 has 13 residues. Trimming pared 0 bases from V and 2 bases from J, leaving 5 bases between. CDR3 loop: CASSLAVQETQYF. Here the CDR3 DNA reads TGCGCCAGCAGCTTGGCAGTACAAGAGACCCAGTACTTC.

The chain employs TRBV21-1 and TRBJ1-5. TRBV21-1 is a known pseudogene. This CDR3 comprises 18 residues. CDR3 residues: CASAHPGPGRLSNQPQHF. In DNA, the CDR3 is TGTGCCAGCGCCCACCCCGGCCCCGGACGGCTTAGCAATCAGCCCCAGCATTTT.

This clone is a singleton in its sample. The V gene is TRBV5-6, the J gene TRBJ1-1; the D is unclear. The CDR3 loop spans 11 amino acids. V lost 0 bases, J lost 10 bases, and 7 bases lay in between. CDR1 SGHDT and CDR2 YYEEEE come from the germline V gene. The CDR3, as DNA: TGTGCCAGCAGCTTGGGCGGGAGAGCTTTCTTT. Translated, it gives CASSLGGRAFF.

The V gene is TRBV4-1, the J gene TRBJ2-7, with TRBD2 matching 10 bases. The CDR3 consists of 15 residues. V lost 1 base and J lost 4; bases outside the gene matches: 4. Germline V gene data show CDR1 as MGHRA and CDR2 as YSYEKL. This CDR3 reads CASSQGPSGSYEQYF. The CDR3 DNA is TGCGCCAGCAGCCAAGGCCCTAGCGGGAGTTACGAGCAGTACTTC.

The chain's CDR3 is CATSDNLSYEQYF. The CDR3, as DNA: TGTGCCACCAGTGATAACCTCTCCTACGAGCAGTACTTC. The V gene is TRBV24-1, the J gene TRBJ2-7, with D unresolved. The CDR3 has 13 amino acids. Germline-derived CDR1 and CDR2 are KGHDR and SFDVKD. The V end was cut by 3 bases, the J end by 0 bases, with 5 bases between.

V is TRBV30 and J is TRBJ2-2; 7 nucleotides line up with TRBD1. Germline V gene sequence: CDR1 GTSNPN, CDR2 SVGIG (reference sequence). The V and J ends lost 4 bases and 8 bases, in that order; junction bases with no gene match: 7. The CDR3 consists of 13 residues. The CDR3 spells CAWTGGSEGELFF. CDR3 sequence (DNA): TGTGCCTGGACAGGGGGATCGGAAGGGGAGCTGTTTTTT.

Only one count was recorded for this clone. This chain joins TRBV3-1 (or the pseudogene TRBV3-2) and TRBJ2-3, with D hard to call. The CDR3 covers 15 residues. CDR1 is LGHDT, CDR2 YNNKEL, per germline (reference sequence). Trimming took off 0 bases at V and 0 bases at J, with 7 bases between the two ends. CDR3 sequence: CASSQDPSSTDTQYF. CDR3 nucleotide sequence: TGTGCCAGCAGCCAAGACCCCTCTAGCACAGATACGCAGTATTTT.

This chain links TRBV18 with TRBJ2-5; a weak D match, TRBD1 (5 bases). Trimming stripped 3 bases from V and 5 bases from J, with 16 bases between. Germline V lookup: CDR1 KGHSH, CDR2 LQKENI. The CDR3 runs to 15 residues. Written as DNA, the CDR3 is TGTGCCAGCTCACCGTGGACAATTAAAGGGGAGACCCAGTACTTC. This codes for CASSPWTIKGETQYF.

The V gene is TRBV21-1, the J gene TRBJ1-1. TRBV21-1 is a known pseudogene. The CDR3 length is 23 residues. The DNA of the CDR3 is TGTGCCAGCAGCGAGGGAAGCAAGCATCGGGGCGGTATTCTCGCGAGTTTGGACGCTGAAGCTTTCTTT. Translated, it gives CASSEGSKHRGGILASLDAEAFF.

This clone was recorded only once. The J gene is TRBJ2-3, the V gene TRBV29-1, with a possible D match to TRBD1 (6 bases). CDR1 is SQVTM, CDR2 ANQGSEA, per germline. Trimming shortened V by 4 bases and J by 6 bases, and 14 bases separated the two germline ends. The CDR3 has 13 residues. This chain's CDR3 is CSVVPPGADTQYF. The CDR3 DNA follows: TGCAGCGTTGTCCCCCCAGGGGCGGATACGCAGTATTTT.

This clone came up a few times. V and J are TRBV5-1 and TRBJ2-7, with D possibly TRBD2 on 5 matching bases. With 0 bases removed from V and 6 bases from J, the gap between germline ends came to 10 bases. This CDR3 has 13 amino acids. CDR1 and CDR2 from the germline V gene are SGHRS and YFSETQ. The chain's CDR3 is CASSLDGVLEQYF. The CDR3 nucleotides read TGCGCCAGCAGCTTGGACGGGGTCCTCGAGCAGTACTTC.

This clone was picked up a small number of times. This chain uses TRBV18 with TRBJ2-1; the D gene could be TRBD1 or TRBD2 (5 bases each). V was pared by 3 bases and J by 10 bases, with 19 bases between. CDR1 and CDR2 from the germline V gene are KGHSH and LQKENI. The CDR3 is made up of 15 amino acids. The CDR3 DNA sequence: TGTGCCAGCTCACCCGACAAGGGAAGGTGGGGGGAGCAGTTCTTC. It specifies CASSPDKGRWGEQFF.

This rearrangement joins TRBV9 to TRBJ1-2; D possibly corresponds to TRBD1 (5 bases). V dropped 1 base and J dropped 5 bases, with 12 bases sitting between them. This CDR3 is built from 14 residues. Germline V CDR1 and CDR2: SGDLS, YYNGEE. The CDR3 sequence is CASSVSSTEYGYTF. CDR3 DNA: TGTGCCAGCAGCGTAAGTTCGACAGAATATGGCTACACCTTC.

The V gene is TRBV9, the J gene TRBJ1-1; D perhaps matches TRBD1 (5 bases). Germline-derived CDR1 and CDR2 are SGDLS and YYNGEE. V was cut by 7 bases and J by 3 bases, with 13 bases left in between. This CDR3 is 13 amino acids long. The CDR3 sequence is CASDRGGDTEAFF. The CDR3 DNA sequence: TGTGCCAGCGACCGCGGGGGGGACACTGAAGCTTTCTTT.

The rearrangement links TRBV7-9 to TRBJ1-1; the D is unclear. The CDR3 has 12 amino acids. The V and J ends lost 8 bases and 8 bases respectively, with 15 bases between them. Germline V lookup: CDR1 SEHNR, CDR2 FQNEAQ (reference sequence). CDR3 amino acids: CASVPGGLEAFF. The CDR3 region has the DNA TGTGCCAGCGTCCCTGGAGGCCTAGAAGCTTTCTTT.

V is TRBV5-8 and J is TRBJ1-4; D gene ambiguous. The V gene's germline CDR1 is SGHTS and CDR2 YDEGEE. The CDR3 has 15 residues. V gave up 1 base and J gave up 7 bases, with 14 bases separating them. The CDR3: CASSLPGGEGEKLFF. The CDR3 DNA reads TGTGCCAGCAGCTTGCCCGGAGGAGAGGGTGAAAAACTGTTTTTT. The entire variable domain, with the rest obtained from reference TRBV5-8 and TRBJ1-4, is as follows: EAGVTQSPTHLIKTRGQQATLRCSPISGHTSVYWYQQALGLGLQFLLWYDEGEERNRGNFPPRFSGRQFPNYSSELNVNALELEDSALYLCASSLPGGEGEKLFFGSGTQLSVL.

The rearrangement links TRBV18 to TRBJ1-1, with 9 bases lining up with TRBD1. The germline CDR1 and CDR2 sequences are KGHSH and LQKENI. This CDR3 spans 16 amino acids. Trimming removed 6 bases from V and 0 bases from J; junction bases left unmatched: 8. CDR3 amino acids: CASSEQGAQMNTEAFF. In DNA form, the CDR3 reads TGTGCCAGCTCGGAACAGGGGGCCCAGATGAACACTGAAGCTTTCTTT. Complete variable domain (other parts from reference TRBV18 and TRBJ1-1): NAGVMQNPRHLVRRRGQEARLRCSPMKGHSHVYWYRQLPEEGLKFMVYLQKENIIDESGMPKERFSAEFPKEGPSILRIQQVVRGDSAAYFCASSEQGAQMNTEAFFGQGTRLTVV.

The chain has TRBV6-5 and TRBJ1-5; 7 nucleotides align to TRBD1. V shed 4 bases and J 0 bases; nucleotides not matched to a gene: 6. Germline CDR1 and CDR2: MNHEY and SVGAGI. The CDR3 covers 16 residues. The DNA for the CDR3 is TGTGCCAGCAGTTGGGGGACAGCGTATAGCAATCAGCCCCAGCATTTT. It encodes CASSWGTAYSNQPQHF.

The genes are TRBV9 and TRBJ1-1; D unclear. In germline, CDR1 is SGDLS, CDR2 YYNGEE. Trimming left V 4 bases short and J 0 bases short, with 16 bases between. The CDR3 has 16 amino acids. The CDR3 protein is CASSPRGLLLNTEAFF. The CDR3 region has the DNA TGTGCCAGCAGCCCTAGAGGTTTACTTTTGAACACTGAAGCTTTCTTT.